This entry concerns a single T cell receptor beta chain. Its antigen is not identified. One junction end does not reproduce the germline sequence, and a read error may be involved. The data were taken from a study of glioma-infiltrating T cells. On the study more broadly: WHO grade II oligodendrogliomas or astrocytomas, plus non-recurrent WHO grade IV glioblastomas, were sampled. Presurgical dexamethasone in glioma patients lasted six or fewer days. Target coverage was about 4.5- to 11-fold for roughly 1 million blood T cells. General study results and limits: Signature shared blood CDR3 motifs were enriched in low-divergence and depleted in high-divergence patients.

The iRepertoire nested amplicon-rescue multiplex PCR amplified TCR alpha and beta CDR3s from RNA. TCRdb passed the multiplex PCR reads through MiXCR, listing each CDR3 protein once. The sample shows 300,000 to 400,000 distinct CDR3 sequences, approximately 42% of them seen only once. CDR3 length equals 12 residues. The chain combines TRBV12-3 or TRBV12-4 with TRBJ1-1; tentative D call: TRBD1 (6 bases). The sequenced material came from glioma tissue, nonneoplastic brain tissue, or PBMCs (not recorded which). This TCR was sampled from a human donor with low-grade glioma or glioblastoma, undergoing nonglioma brain surgery, or in good health (not recorded which). The CDR3 loop is CASSKDSPEAFF. The CDR3 coding sequence is TGTGCCAGCAGCAAGGACAGCCCTGAGGCTTTCTTT.